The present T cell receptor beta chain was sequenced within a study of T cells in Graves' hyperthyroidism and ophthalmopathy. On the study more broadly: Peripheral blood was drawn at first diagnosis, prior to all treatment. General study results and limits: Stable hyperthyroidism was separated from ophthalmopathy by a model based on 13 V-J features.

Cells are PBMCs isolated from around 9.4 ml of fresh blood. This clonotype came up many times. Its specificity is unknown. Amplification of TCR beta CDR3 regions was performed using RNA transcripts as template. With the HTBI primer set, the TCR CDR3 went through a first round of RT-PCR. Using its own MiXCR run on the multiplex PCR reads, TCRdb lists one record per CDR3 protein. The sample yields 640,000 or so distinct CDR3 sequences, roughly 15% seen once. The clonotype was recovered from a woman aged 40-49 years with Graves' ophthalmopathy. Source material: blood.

CDR3 DNA sequence: TGTGCCAGCAGTCCAACCGACAGGGGAGCTAACTATGGCTACACCTTC. It is translated as CASSPTDRGANYGYTF. The chain joins TRBV27 to TRBJ1-2; 8 bases agree with TRBD1. Trimming removed 5 bases from V and 0 bases from J; junction bases left unmatched: 8. The CDR3 length is 16 residues. The germline V gene has CDR1 MNHEY and CDR2 SMNVEV (reference sequence).